What follows are 6 T cell receptor beta chains derived from one specimen sequenced in a study of blood T cell repertoires in COVID-19. Repertoires were generated with immunoSEQ multiplex PCR, while TCRdb's copy carries only in-frame clones and drops some. Seen here are about 100,000 clones, more than 75% observed once, and the top ten hold approximately 7.3%. Source material: peripheral blood. These receptors were collected from a man in his thirties or forties in a cohort sampled during active COVID-19.

This chain joins TRBV7-2 and TRBJ1-3, with 12 bases aligning to TRBD1. The CDR3 runs to 18 residues. The V gene's germline CDR1 is SGHTA and CDR2 FQGNSA. V lost 2 bases to trimming and J lost 2 bases; unmatched junction nucleotides: 7. Here the CDR3 DNA reads TGTGCCAGCAGCTTAATTCCGGGACAGGGGGCACCTGGAAACACCATATATTTT. It translates to CASSLIPGQGAPGNTIYF.

The chain links TRBV2 to TRBJ2-1, with a possible D match to TRBD1 (5 bases). Germline CDR1 and CDR2: SNHLY and FYNNEI. The CDR3 spans 14 residues. Between the trimmed V and J ends, which lost 1 base and 3 bases, there was a span of 7 bases. CDR3 loop: CASSEGQGYNEQFF. For the CDR3, the DNA is TGTGCCAGCAGTGAAGGGCAGGGCTACAATGAGCAGTTCTTC.

The chain has TRBV7-3 and TRBJ2-7, with D possibly being TRBD2 (5 bases). CDR3 length: 13 residues. The V gene's germline CDR1 is SGHTA and CDR2 FQGTGA. V was clipped by 2 bases and J by 5 bases, with 10 bases between them. The CDR3 is CASSLLTGDEQYF. CDR3 DNA sequence: TGTGCCAGCAGCTTATTGACCGGGGACGAGCAGTACTTC.

The genes are TRBV27 and TRBJ2-5; D not resolved. The CDR3 totals 13 residues. Germline V lookup: CDR1 MNHEY, CDR2 SMNVEV (reference sequence). V lost 4 bases, J lost 3 bases, and 9 bases lay in between. The CDR3 DNA sequence: TGTGCCAGCAGTTCGCGGATTAAAGAGACCCAGTACTTC. This sequence encodes CASSSRIKETQYF.

V is TRBV5-6 and J is TRBJ1-5, with D unclear. Between the trimmed V and J ends, which lost 4 bases and 1 base, there was a span of 9 bases. This CDR3 comprises 14 residues. Germline V CDR1 and CDR2: SGHDT, YYEEEE. The CDR3 DNA reads TGTGCCAGCAGCGGCGGCAAGAGCAATCAGCCCCAGCATTTT. Residues: CASSGGKSNQPQHF.

CDR3 sequence (DNA): TGTGCCAGCAGTACGGACAGGCGTTTGGAGCAGTACTTC. Translating gives CASSTDRRLEQYF. The rearrangement joins TRBV27 to TRBJ2-5, with TRBD1 matching over 7 bases. V gave up 5 bases and J gave up 11 bases; unmatched junction bases: 11. Germline-derived CDR1 and CDR2 are MNHEY and SMNVEV (reference sequence). This CDR3 region has 13 residues.